These 9 T cell receptor beta chains were sequenced from one sample in a study of post-analysis software for immune sequencing data. Points from the study as a whole: Controls had lower frequencies than patients of a few TRBV segments, which included TRBV5-6, TRBV5-1 and TRBV20-1.

No antigen has been identified for these receptors. Sequencing libraries made from TCR beta cDNA carried unique molecular identifiers. TCRdb used MiXCR to reprocess the PCR reads, holding one entry per CDR3 protein. The sample has around 770,000 distinct CDR3 sequences, just over 45% seen once; the top ten hold roughly 4.5%. Sequencing was carried out using blood. Receptors were obtained from a girl between 10 and 17 years old with multiple sclerosis.

This clonotype turned up a few times. V gene TRBV20-1 combines with J gene TRBJ2-7; the match to TRBD1 covers 7 bases. In germline, CDR1 is DFQATT, CDR2 SNEGSKA (reference sequence). The junction had 11 bases not matched to a gene; V was cut back by 6 bases and J by 3 bases. The CDR3 sequence is 14 residues long. The CDR3 DNA reads TGCAGTGCCACCAAGACAGGGAAGGGCTACGAGCAGTACTTC. Its protein is CSATKTGKGYEQYF.

This chain joins TRBV9 and TRBJ1-4; D is undetermined. The CDR3 consists of 15 residues. The ends were cut back, 1 base at V and 2 bases at J, with 9 bases in the middle. The germline gives CDR1 SGDLS, CDR2 YYNGEE. This chain's CDR3 is CASSVSVGTNEKLFF. CDR3 nucleotides: TGTGCCAGCAGCGTATCGGTCGGGACTAATGAAAAACTGTTTTTT.

This clonotype appeared a few times. The V and J genes are TRBV24-1 and TRBJ2-3; D unclear. V was clipped by 5 bases and J by 10 bases, with 15 bases between them. Germline V lookup: CDR1 KGHDR, CDR2 SFDVKD. The CDR3 extends over 13 amino acids. The CDR3 nucleotides read TGTGCCACCAGTGGGTTGAAACCAGAGGCGCAGTATTTT. Translation: CATSGLKPEAQYF.

The chain recombines TRBV7-9 with TRBJ1-4, with D uncertain. Germline V gives CDR1 SEHNR, CDR2 FQNEAQ (reference sequence). V was clipped by 4 bases and J by 7 bases, with 7 bases between them. The CDR3 has 12 residues. CDR3 amino acids: CASSSESEKLFF. The CDR3 DNA sequence: TGTGCCAGCAGCTCCGAGTCTGAAAAACTGTTTTTT. The whole variable domain, remainder taken from reference TRBV7-9 and TRBJ1-4, is DTGVSQNPRHKITKRGQNVTFRCDPISEHNRLYWYRQTLGQGPEFLTYFQNEAQLEKSRLLSDRFSAERPKGSFSTLEIQRTEQGDSAMYLCASSSESEKLFFGSGTQLSVL.

J is TRBJ1-5 and V is TRBV7-2, with D perhaps TRBD1 (5 bases). The ends were cut back, 1 base at V and 7 bases at J, with 17 bases in the middle. The germline V gene encodes CDR1 SGHTA and CDR2 FQGNSA. This CDR3 comprises 16 residues. Here the CDR3 reads CASSLVTGHLPQPQHF. For the CDR3, the DNA is TGTGCCAGCAGCTTAGTTACTGGACATCTACCCCAGCCCCAGCATTTT.

The chain uses TRBV27 and TRBJ2-1, with no clear D. Germline-derived CDR1 and CDR2 are MNHEY and SMNVEV (reference sequence). This CDR3 comprises 13 residues. Trimming took 6 bases from V and 7 from J, leaving 13 bases between them. In DNA, the CDR3 is TGTGCCAGCAGGACGACCGACAATAATGAGCAGTTCTTC. This gives the protein CASRTTDNNEQFF.

This chain joins TRBV7-9 and TRBJ2-7; weak D call: TRBD2 (7 bases). This CDR3 is 15 amino acids long. Germline CDR1 reads SEHNR; CDR2 reads FQNEAQ (reference sequence). Trimming removed 5 bases from V and 7 bases from J, with 21 bases in between. The DNA for the CDR3 is TGTGCCAGCAGCAGAGGGGGACTATCCCTAGATGAGCAGTACTTC. It is translated as CASSRGGLSLDEQYF.

The chain recombines TRBV5-5 with TRBJ2-3; no reliable D call. CDR1 is SGHKS and CDR2 is YYEKEE in the germline V gene (reference sequence). The germline V and J ends were trimmed by 2 bases and 6 bases, with 10 bases remaining between them. The CDR3 sequence is 13 residues long. The CDR3 nucleotides are TGTGCCAGCAGCTTCGTGAGAGTGGATACGCAGTATTTT. Protein: CASSFVRVDTQYF.

This clonotype has more than one count but fewer than ten. The J gene is TRBJ1-2, the V gene TRBV3-1, with D tentatively TRBD1 (5 bases). CDR3 length equals 15 residues. Between the trimmed V and J ends, which lost 3 bases and 6 bases, there was a span of 17 bases. The germline V gene has CDR1 LGHDT and CDR2 YNNKEL (reference sequence). DNA of the CDR3: TGTGCCAGCAGCCAGTCTAAACCAACACAGGATGGCTACACCTTC. The encoded protein is CASSQSKPTQDGYTF.